The next 12 T cell receptor beta chains were all read from a single sample in a study of T cells after posttransplantation cyclophosphamide. The data were produced by immunoSEQ multiplex PCR, yet TCRdb's version contains in-frame clones alone and is incomplete. The sample includes 14,000 or so clones, 76% of them seen just once. The source material was memory CD4+ T cells sorted from PBMCs. The receptors originated from a man in his fifties or sixties.

This rearrangement joins TRBV5-6 to TRBJ1-2; TRBD1 is a possible D gene (5 bases). Deletions cut 3 bases from V and 2 bases from J, with 11 bases between. Germline CDR1 SGHDT, CDR2 YYEEEE. The CDR3 consists of 14 residues. Here the CDR3 DNA reads TGTGCCAGCAGCTCGCCAGGGCTAAACTATGGCTACACCTTC. Translation gives CASSSPGLNYGYTF. Full variable domain (rest looked up from reference TRBV5-6 and TRBJ1-2): DAGVTQSPTHLIKTRGQQVTLRCSPKSGHDTVSWYQQALGQGPQFIFQYYEEEERQRGNFPDRFSGHQFPNYSSELNVNALLLGDSALYLCASSSPGLNYGYTFGSGTRLTVV.

This clone has only a few counts. The chain couples TRBV4-1 to TRBJ2-7; D gene uncertain. This CDR3 is 16 amino acids long. Trimming cost V 0 bases and J 2 bases, with 14 bases left between them. CDR1 MGHRA and CDR2 YSYEKL come from the germline V gene. The CDR3 DNA is TGCGCCAGCAGCCAAGATGCCCAACTATTCACCTACGAGCAGTACTTC. Its protein is CASSQDAQLFTYEQYF.

The rearrangement uses TRBV6-6 and TRBJ1-3; 8 bases align to TRBD1. V lost 6 bases and J lost 2; bases outside the gene matches: 9. The CDR3 runs to 16 residues. The V gene's germline CDR1 is MNHNY and CDR2 SVGAGI (reference sequence). The CDR3 region is CASSRSPGGAGNTIYF. The CDR3 coding sequence is TGTGCCAGCAGCCGAAGCCCAGGGGGCGCTGGAAACACCATATATTTT.

The chain recombines TRBV7-9 with TRBJ1-5; 7 bases map to TRBD2. The better agreement between TRBJ2-3 and the DNA end casts doubt on the J call. Germline CDR1 and CDR2: SEHNR and FQNEAQ (reference sequence). There are 13 residues in the CDR3. This CDR3 reads CASSLVEAGTQYF. CDR3 DNA sequence: TGTGCCAGCAGCTTAGTAGAAGCGGGAACCCAGTATTTT.

The chain uses TRBV18 and TRBJ1-1, with TRBD1 as a possible D gene (5 bases). The germline gives CDR1 KGHSH, CDR2 LQKENI. This CDR3 has 14 amino acids. V dropped 6 bases and J dropped 5 bases, with 16 bases sitting between them. The CDR3 region has the DNA TGTGCCAGCTCCCCCCAGGCGGGGCTAACTGAAGCTTTCTTT. Its translation is CASSPQAGLTEAFF.

The V and J genes are TRBV5-5 and TRBJ1-6; D might be TRBD1 (5 bases). Germline V gene sequence: CDR1 SGHKS, CDR2 YYEKEE (reference sequence). Between the trimmed V and J ends, which lost 4 bases and 7 bases, there was a span of 15 bases. This CDR3 is 15 amino acids long. The CDR3 DNA is TGTGCCAGCAGCCTTCGAACAGGACCGAATTCACCCCTCCACTTT. Translation: CASSLRTGPNSPLHF.

This chain links TRBV14 with TRBJ2-1; 12 nucleotides match TRBD2. After removal of 3 bases from V and 4 bases from J, the junction contained 10 bases not matched to a gene. The CDR3 is made up of 18 amino acids. Germline V gene data show CDR1 as SGHDN and CDR2 as FVKESK. CDR3 bases: TGTGCCAGCAGCCAGCCTAGCGGGGGGGCCTTTTTTTACAATGAGCAGTTCTTC. Amino acids: CASSQPSGGAFFYNEQFF. The variable domain in full, completed from reference TRBV14 and TRBJ2-1, reads EAGVTQFPSHSVIEKGQTVTLRCDPISGHDNLYWYRRVMGKEIKFLLHFVKESKQDESGMPNNRFLAERTGGTYSTLKVQPAELEDSGVYFCASSQPSGGAFFYNEQFFGPGTRLTVL.

The rearrangement joins TRBV28 to TRBJ2-7; TRBD1 matches 9 bases. The CDR3 extends over 15 amino acids. J lost 1 base, V lost 4 bases, and 5 bases had no gene match. In germline, CDR1 is MDHEN, CDR2 SYDVKM. The CDR3 nucleotides read TGTGCCAGCAGTTCCACCGGGACAGGGTCCTACGAGCAGTACTTC. Translation gives CASSSTGTGSYEQYF.

As DNA, the CDR3 is TGTGCCAGTTCGAAGACAGGGGAAAACGAGCAGTACTTC. Its protein product is CASSKTGENEQYF. The V gene is TRBV19, the J gene TRBJ2-7; 8 positions match TRBD1. The length of the CDR3 is 13 residues. CDR1 is LNHDA, CDR2 SQIVND, per germline (reference sequence). V gave up 8 bases and J gave up 5 bases; unmatched junction bases: 8.

V and J are TRBV15 and TRBJ2-7, with 7 bases aligning to TRBD1. Per germline, CDR1 LNHNV and CDR2 YYDKDF (reference sequence). V lost 0 bases, J lost 3 bases, and 5 bases stayed unmatched. CDR3 size: 15 residues. The CDR3 nucleotides are TGTGCCACCAGCAGAGATAAACAGGGGTTCTACGAGCAGTACTTC. This encodes CATSRDKQGFYEQYF.

This clone was detected a few times. The V and J genes are TRBV14 and TRBJ2-1; 9 bases are shared with TRBD2. The CDR3 has 17 amino acids. Germline V lookup: CDR1 SGHDN, CDR2 FVKESK. Losses at the gene ends were 1 base for V and 6 bases for J; bases not matched to a gene: 10. The CDR3 protein is CASSQVGSRLAANEQFF. The CDR3 DNA sequence: TGTGCCAGCAGCCAAGTAGGCTCGAGACTAGCGGCCAATGAGCAGTTCTTC.

The rearrangement uses TRBV2 and TRBJ2-3, with no clear D. V dropped 7 bases and J dropped 9 bases, with 14 bases sitting between them. There are 12 residues in the CDR3. The V gene's germline CDR1 is SNHLY and CDR2 FYNNEI. CDR3 nucleotides: TGTGCCAGCACTCGCCCGCGATCCACGCAGTATTTT. It is translated as CASTRPRSTQYF.